This TCR beta chain is drawn from a study of human T cells and chemical hapten exposure. This CDR3 is built from 14 residues. The V end lost 3 bases, the J end lost 2 bases, and 13 bases lay between the germline ends. Germline V gene sequence: CDR1 SQVTM, CDR2 ANQGSEA. Time point denoted: patch test 1, 2 weeks after DPC sensitization. As to treatment: therapeutic diphenylcyclopropenone sensitization with weekly scalp DPC. The library tagged each cDNA molecule with unique molecular identifiers. MiXCR, applied by TCRdb to the RACE reads, yields one record per CDR3 protein. The sample includes roughly 200,000 distinct CDR3 sequences, 20% to 25% of them seen just once.

The source of this sequence is a woman aged 50 to 60 with alopecia areata. Some clones in this sample may be carry-over from other donors' samples. Here the sequenced sample was whole blood, taken in connection with sensitization to the hapten diphenylcyclopropenone (DPC). This sequence joins TRBV29-1 and TRBJ1-1; a weak D match, TRBD1 (5 bases). This CDR3 is CSVDPRGDNTEAFF. In nucleotides, the CDR3 is TGCAGCGTTGACCCCCGGGGGGATAACACTGAAGCTTTCTTT.